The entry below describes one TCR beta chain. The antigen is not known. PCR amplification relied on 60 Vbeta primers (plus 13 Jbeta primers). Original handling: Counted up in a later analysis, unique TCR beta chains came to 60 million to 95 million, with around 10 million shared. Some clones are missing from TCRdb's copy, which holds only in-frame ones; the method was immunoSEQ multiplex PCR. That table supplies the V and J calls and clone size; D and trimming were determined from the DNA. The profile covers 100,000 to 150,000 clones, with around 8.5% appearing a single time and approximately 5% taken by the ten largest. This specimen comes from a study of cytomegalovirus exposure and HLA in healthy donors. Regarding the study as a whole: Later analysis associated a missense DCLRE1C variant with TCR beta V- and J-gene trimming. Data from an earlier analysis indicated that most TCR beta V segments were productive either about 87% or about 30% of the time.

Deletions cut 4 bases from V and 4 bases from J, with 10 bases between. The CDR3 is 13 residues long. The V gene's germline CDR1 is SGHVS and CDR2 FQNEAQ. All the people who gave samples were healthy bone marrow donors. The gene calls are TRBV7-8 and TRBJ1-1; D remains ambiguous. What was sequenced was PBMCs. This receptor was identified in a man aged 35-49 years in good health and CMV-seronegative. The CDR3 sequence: CASSSLRSTEAFF. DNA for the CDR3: TGTGCCAGCAGCTCCTTGAGGAGCACTGAAGCTTTCTTT.